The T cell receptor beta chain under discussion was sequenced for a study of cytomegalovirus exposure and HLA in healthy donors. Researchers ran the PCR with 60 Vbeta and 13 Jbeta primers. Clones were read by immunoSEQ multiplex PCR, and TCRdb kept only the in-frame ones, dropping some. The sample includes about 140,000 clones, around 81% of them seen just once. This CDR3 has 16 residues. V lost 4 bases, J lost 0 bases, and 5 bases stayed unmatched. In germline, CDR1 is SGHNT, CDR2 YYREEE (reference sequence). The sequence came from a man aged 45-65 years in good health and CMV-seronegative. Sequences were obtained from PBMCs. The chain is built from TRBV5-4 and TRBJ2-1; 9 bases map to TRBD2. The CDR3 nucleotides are TGTGCCAGCAGCGAGAGCGGGGGGAGCTCCTACAATGAGCAGTTCTTC. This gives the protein CASSESGGSSYNEQFF.